This TCR beta chain was captured by sequencing in a study of blood T cell repertoires in COVID-19. In the study overall: Sources were T cells, B-cell-depleted T cells, or PBMCs; the material itself was cDNA or gDNA.

V was cut by 6 bases and J by 10 bases, with 21 bases left in between. The CDR3 totals 14 residues. The germline gives CDR1 MNHNY, CDR2 SVGAGI (reference sequence). Sequencing was performed with immunoSEQ multiplex PCR; in TCRdb, only in-frame clones are kept and a portion is missing. The profile shows about 670,000 clones, more than 80% of them singletons. This receptor was obtained from a young woman with acute or convalescent COVID-19. Sample: peripheral blood. The chain employs TRBV6-6 and TRBJ1-2, with unresolved D. The CDR3 nucleotides are TGTGCCAGCAGCTCGAATCCGGGCCCGGGAGTCTACACCTTC. Its translation: CASSSNPGPGVYTF.